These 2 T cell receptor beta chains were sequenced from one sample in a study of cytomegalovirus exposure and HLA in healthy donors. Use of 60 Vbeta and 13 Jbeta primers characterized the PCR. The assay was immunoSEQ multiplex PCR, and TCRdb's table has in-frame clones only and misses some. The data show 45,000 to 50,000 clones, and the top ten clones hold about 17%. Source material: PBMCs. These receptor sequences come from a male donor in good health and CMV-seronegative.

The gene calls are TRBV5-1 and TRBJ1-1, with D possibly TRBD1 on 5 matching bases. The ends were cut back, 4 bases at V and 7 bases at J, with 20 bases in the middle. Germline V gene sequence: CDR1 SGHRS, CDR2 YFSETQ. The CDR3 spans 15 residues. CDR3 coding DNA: TGCGCCAGCAGCGTGACAACAGGTAAGGAAGGTGAAGCTTTCTTT. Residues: CASSVTTGKEGEAFF. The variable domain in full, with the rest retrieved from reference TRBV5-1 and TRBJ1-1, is KAGVTQTPRYLIKTRGQQVTLSCSPISGHRSVSWYQQTPGQGLQFLFEYFSETQRNKGNFPGRFSGRQFSNSRSEMNVSTLELGDSALYLCASSVTTGKEGEAFFGQGTRLTVV.

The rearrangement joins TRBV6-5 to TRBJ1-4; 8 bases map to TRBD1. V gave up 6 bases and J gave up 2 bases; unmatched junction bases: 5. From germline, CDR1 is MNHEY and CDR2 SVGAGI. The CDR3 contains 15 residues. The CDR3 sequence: CASSPYRGTNEKLFF. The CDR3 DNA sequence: TGTGCCAGCAGCCCCTACAGGGGGACTAATGAAAAACTGTTTTTT.